This T cell receptor (beta chain) was captured in a study of Ad26.COV2.S vaccination and SARS-CoV-2 variants. Produced via immunoSEQ multiplex PCR; TCRdb's table is partial and in-frame only. The data contain about 680,000 clones, more than 70% of them singletons. Regarding treatment: some 20 received Ad26.COV2.S at low or high dose, single or two shots; about 5 received placebo; per-sample allocation not given. Day 63 after the first vaccine or placebo injection was the time point for sampling. The CDR3 runs to 16 residues. V was clipped by 1 base and J by 6 bases; unmatched bases: 8. The germline gives CDR1 LNHDA, CDR2 SQIVND (reference sequence).

The specimen was peripheral blood, collected in a trial of Ad26.COV2.S vaccine versus placebo. The TCR sequence derives from a person aged 18-65 years who received the Ad26.COV2.S COVID-19 vaccine or a placebo. This chain links TRBV19 with TRBJ2-3; TRBD1 agrees at 9 bases. The CDR3 reads CASSIGVGQGQDTQYF. DNA of the CDR3: TGTGCCAGTAGTATAGGTGTGGGACAGGGCCAGGATACGCAGTATTTT.